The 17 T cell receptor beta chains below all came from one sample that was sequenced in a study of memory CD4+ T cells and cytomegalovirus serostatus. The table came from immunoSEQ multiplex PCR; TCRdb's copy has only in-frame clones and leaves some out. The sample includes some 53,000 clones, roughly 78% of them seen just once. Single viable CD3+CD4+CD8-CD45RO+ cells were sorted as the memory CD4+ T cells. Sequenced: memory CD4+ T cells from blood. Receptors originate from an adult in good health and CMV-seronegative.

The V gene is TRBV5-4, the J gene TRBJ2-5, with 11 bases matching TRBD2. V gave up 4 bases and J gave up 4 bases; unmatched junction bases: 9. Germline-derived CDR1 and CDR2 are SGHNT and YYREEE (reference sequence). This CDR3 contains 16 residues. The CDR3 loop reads CASSLSSGGLLETQYF. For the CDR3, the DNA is TGTGCCAGCAGCCTCTCTAGCGGGGGGTTGTTAGAGACCCAGTACTTC.

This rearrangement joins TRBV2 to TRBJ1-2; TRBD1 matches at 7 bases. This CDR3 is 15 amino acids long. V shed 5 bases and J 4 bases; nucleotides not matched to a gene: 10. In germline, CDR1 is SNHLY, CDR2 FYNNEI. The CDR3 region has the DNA TGTGCCAGCAGTCTTATTACAGGGGTTGGCTATGGCTACACCTTC. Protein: CASSLITGVGYGYTF.

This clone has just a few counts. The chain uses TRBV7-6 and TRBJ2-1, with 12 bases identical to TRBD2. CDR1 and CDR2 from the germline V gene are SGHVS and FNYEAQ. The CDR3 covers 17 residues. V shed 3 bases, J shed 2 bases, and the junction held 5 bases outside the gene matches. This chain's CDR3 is CASSLNGLAGTYNEQFF. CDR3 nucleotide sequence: TGTGCCAGCAGCTTGAATGGACTAGCGGGAACCTACAATGAGCAGTTCTTC.

CDR3 nucleotide sequence: TGTGCCAGCAGCTCTGGGCTAGCGGGGGGGCTTGAGCAGTTCTTC. The encoded protein is CASSSGLAGGLEQFF. The V gene is TRBV5-4, the J gene TRBJ2-1, with 12 bases matching TRBD2. J was trimmed by 9 bases and V by 3 bases; bases with no gene match: 7. The CDR3 spans 15 residues. Germline CDR1 reads SGHNT; CDR2 reads YYREEE (reference sequence).

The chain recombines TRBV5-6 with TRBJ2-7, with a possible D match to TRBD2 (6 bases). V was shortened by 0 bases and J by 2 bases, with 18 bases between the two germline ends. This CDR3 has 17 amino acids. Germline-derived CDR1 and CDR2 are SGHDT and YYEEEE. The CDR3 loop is CASSLVSLVGLPYEQYF. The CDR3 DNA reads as TGTGCCAGCAGCTTGGTCTCTTTGGTGGGACTCCCCTACGAGCAGTACTTC.

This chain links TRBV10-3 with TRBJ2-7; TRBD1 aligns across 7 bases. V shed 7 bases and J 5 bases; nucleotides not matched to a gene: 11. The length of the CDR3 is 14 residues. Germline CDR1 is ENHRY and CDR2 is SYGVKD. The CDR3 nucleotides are TGTGCCATCAATGGCAATGGACAGGCCCACGAGCAGTACTTC. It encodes CAINGNGQAHEQYF.

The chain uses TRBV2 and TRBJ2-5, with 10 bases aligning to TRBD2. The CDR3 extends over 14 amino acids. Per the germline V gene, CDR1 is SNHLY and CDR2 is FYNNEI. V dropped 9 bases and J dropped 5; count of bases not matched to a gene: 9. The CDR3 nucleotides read TGTGCCAGTTCGGCTAGCGGGGGCTGGGAGACCCAGTACTTC. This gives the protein CASSASGGWETQYF.

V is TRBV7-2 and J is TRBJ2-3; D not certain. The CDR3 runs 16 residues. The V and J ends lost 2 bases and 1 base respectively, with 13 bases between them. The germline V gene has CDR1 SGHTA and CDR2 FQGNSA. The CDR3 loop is CASSLTAEPRTDTQYF. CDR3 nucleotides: TGTGCCAGCAGCTTAACGGCGGAACCACGCACAGATACGCAGTATTTT.

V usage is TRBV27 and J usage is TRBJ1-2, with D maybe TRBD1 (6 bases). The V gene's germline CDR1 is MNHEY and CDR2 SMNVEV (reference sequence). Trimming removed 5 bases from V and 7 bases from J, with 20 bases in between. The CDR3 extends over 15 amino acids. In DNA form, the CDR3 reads TGTGCCAGCAGTCCGATCTCCCGGGGGCAGCTTGGCTACACCTTC. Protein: CASSPISRGQLGYTF.

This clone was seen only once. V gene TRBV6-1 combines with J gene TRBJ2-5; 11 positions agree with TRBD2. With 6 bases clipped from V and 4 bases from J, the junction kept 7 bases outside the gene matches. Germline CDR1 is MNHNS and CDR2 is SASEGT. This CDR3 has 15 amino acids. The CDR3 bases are TGTGCCAGCAGCTTTAGCGGGGGGGCGGCAGAGACCCAGTACTTC. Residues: CASSFSGGAAETQYF.

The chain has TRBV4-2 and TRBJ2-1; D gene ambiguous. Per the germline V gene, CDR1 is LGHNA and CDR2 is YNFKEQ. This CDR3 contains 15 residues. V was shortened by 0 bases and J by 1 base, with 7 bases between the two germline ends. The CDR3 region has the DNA TGTGCCAGCAGCCAAGATGGCGATTCCTACAATGAGCAGTTCTTC. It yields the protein CASSQDGDSYNEQFF.

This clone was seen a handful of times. The CDR3 reads CASSSRRTGINEKLFF. CDR3 DNA: TGCGCCAGCAGCTCCCGACGGACAGGGATTAATGAAAAACTGTTTTTT. This chain joins TRBV5-1 and TRBJ1-4; 8 nucleotides align to TRBD1. CDR3 length: 16 residues. The V segment lost 3 bases and the J segment 4 bases; nucleotides outside the gene matches: 8. Germline values: CDR1 SGHRS, CDR2 YFSETQ. The full variable domain, with the rest looked up from reference TRBV5-1 and TRBJ1-4, is KAGVTQTPRYLIKTRGQQVTLSCSPISGHRSVSWYQQTPGQGLQFLFEYFSETQRNKGNFPGRFSGRQFSNSRSEMNVSTLELGDSALYLCASSSRRTGINEKLFFGSGTQLSVL.

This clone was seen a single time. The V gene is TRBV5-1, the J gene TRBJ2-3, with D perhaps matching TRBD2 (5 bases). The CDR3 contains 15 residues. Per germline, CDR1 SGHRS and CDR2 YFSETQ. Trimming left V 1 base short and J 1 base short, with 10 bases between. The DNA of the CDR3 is TGCGCCAGCAGCTTGAGAGGGATGGGCACAGATACGCAGTATTTT. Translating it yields CASSLRGMGTDTQYF.

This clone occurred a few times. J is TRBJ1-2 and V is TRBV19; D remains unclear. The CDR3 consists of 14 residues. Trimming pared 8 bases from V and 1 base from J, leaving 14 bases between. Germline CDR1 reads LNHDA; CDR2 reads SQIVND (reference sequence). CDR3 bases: TGTGCCAGTGGGCGCTCCTGGGGTAACTATGGCTACACCTTC. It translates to CASGRSWGNYGYTF.

The CDR3 reads CASSLAGKSSYNSPLHF. CDR3 nucleotides: TGTGCCAGCAGCTTAGCGGGCAAGAGCTCCTATAATTCACCCCTCCACTTT. The chain is built from TRBV11-2 and TRBJ1-6, with D uncertain. The CDR3 length is 17 residues. Per the germline V gene, CDR1 is SGHAT and CDR2 is FQNNGV. The ends were cut back, 1 base at V and 0 bases at J, with 10 bases in the middle. The full variable domain, in which reference TRBV11-2 and TRBJ1-6 provide the parts outside the CDR3, is EAGVAQSPRYKIIEKRQSVAFWCNPISGHATLYWYQQILGQGPKLLIQFQNNGVVDDSQLPKDRFSAERLKGVDSTLKIQPAKLEDSAVYLCASSLAGKSSYNSPLHFGNGTRLTVT.

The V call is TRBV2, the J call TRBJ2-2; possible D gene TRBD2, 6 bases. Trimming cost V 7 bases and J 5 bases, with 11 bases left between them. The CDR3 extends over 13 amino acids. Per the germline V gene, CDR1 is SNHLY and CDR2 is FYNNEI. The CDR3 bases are TGTGCCAGCAAATCGGGGGAGACCGGGGAGCTGTTTTTT. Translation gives CASKSGETGELFF.

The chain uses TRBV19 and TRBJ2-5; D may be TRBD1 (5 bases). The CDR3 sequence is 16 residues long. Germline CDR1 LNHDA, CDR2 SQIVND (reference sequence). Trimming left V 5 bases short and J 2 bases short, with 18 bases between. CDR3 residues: CASSPRAQGLQETQYF. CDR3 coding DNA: TGTGCCAGTAGTCCAAGGGCCCAGGGCCTACAAGAGACCCAGTACTTC.